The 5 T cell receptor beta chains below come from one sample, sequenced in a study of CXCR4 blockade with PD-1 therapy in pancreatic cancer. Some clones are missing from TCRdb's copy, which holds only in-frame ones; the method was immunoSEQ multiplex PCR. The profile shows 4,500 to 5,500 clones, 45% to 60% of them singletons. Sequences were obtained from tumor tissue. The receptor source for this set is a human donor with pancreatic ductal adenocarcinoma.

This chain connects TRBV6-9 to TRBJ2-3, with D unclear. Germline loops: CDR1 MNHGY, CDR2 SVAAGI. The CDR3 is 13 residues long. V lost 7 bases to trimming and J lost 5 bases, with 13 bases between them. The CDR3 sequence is CASTAIPGDTQYF. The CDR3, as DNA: TGTGCCAGCACTGCCATCCCGGGAGATACGCAGTATTTT.

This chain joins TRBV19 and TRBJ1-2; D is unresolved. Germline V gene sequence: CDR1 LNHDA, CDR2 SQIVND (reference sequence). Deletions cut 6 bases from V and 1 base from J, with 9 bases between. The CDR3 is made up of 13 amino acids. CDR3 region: CASSPPFNYGYTF. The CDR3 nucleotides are TGTGCCAGTAGCCCTCCGTTTAACTATGGCTACACCTTC.

The CDR3: CASSGQGYEQYF. The CDR3 nucleotides are TGTGCCAGCAGTGGGCAGGGGTACGAGCAGTACTTC. The chain has TRBV28 and TRBJ2-7, with a possible D match to TRBD1 (6 bases). The CDR3 consists of 12 residues. Germline CDR1 reads MDHEN; CDR2 reads SYDVKM. Trimming removed 5 bases at V and 4 bases at J, with 9 bases between. Variable domain in full (rest from reference TRBV28 and TRBJ2-7): DVKVTQSSRYLVKRTGEKVFLECVQDMDHENMFWYRQDPGLGLRLIYFSYDVKMKEKGDIPEGYSVSREKKERFSLILESASTNQTSMYLCASSGQGYEQYFGPGTRLTVT.

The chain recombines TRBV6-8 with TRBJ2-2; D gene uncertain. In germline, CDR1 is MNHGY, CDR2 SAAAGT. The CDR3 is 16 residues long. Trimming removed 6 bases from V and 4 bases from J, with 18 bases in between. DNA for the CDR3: TGTGCCAGCAGCCCCATAAGGGTCGCCGGCACCGGGGAGCTGTTTTTT. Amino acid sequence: CASSPIRVAGTGELFF.

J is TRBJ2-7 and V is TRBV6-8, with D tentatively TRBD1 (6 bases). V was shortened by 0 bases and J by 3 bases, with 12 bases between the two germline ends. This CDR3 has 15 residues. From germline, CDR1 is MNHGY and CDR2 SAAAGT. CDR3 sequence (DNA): TGTGCCAGCAGTTACTCCTTGGACAGCGGCTACGAGCAGTACTTC. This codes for CASSYSLDSGYEQYF.